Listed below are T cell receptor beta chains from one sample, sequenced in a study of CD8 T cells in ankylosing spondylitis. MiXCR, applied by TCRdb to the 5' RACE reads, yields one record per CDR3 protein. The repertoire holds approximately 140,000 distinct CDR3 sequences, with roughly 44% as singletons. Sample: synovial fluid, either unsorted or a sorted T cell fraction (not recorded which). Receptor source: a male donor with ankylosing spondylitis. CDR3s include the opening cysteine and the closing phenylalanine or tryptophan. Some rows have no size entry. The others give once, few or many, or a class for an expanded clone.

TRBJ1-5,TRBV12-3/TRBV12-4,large,CASRAQDQPQHF
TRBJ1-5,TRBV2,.,CASSEDLPGGGGDQPQHF
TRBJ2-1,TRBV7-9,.,CASIELAYNEQFF
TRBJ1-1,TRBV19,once,CASSVGPAGTEAFF
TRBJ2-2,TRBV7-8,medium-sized,CASSLGTSGRVWTGELFF
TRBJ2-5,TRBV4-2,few,CASSQGGPGETQYF
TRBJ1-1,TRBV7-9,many,CASSYAGTGGTEAFF
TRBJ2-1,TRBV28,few,CASSLSPGTVNEQFF
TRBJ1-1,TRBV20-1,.,CSAMGGPGHQSVGMPEAFF
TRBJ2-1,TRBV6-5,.,CASSYEGQGYNEQFF
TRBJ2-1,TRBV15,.,CATSMDRAGNEQFF
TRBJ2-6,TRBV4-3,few,CASSQGPWASGGAQPLSGANVLTF
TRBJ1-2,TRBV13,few,CASSPSGSVRGYTF
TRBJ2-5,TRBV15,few,CATSREGAQETQYF
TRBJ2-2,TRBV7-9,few,CASSNPLEAGELFF
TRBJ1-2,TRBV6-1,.,CASSSHGNYGYTF
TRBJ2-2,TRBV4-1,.,CASSWNTGELFF
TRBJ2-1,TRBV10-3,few,CAISIAGGPYNEQFF
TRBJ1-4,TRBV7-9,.,CASSLATGGLKKLFF
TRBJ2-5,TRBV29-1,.,CSVGTSGSSYGETQYF
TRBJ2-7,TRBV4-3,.,CASSQDFRAGPDPYEQYF
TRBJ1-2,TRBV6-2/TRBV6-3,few,CASTPRGLTGTGGIAGYGYTF
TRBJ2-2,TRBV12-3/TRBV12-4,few,CASSPTRTGELFF
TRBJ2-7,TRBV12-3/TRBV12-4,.,CASSWGQGGPYEQYF
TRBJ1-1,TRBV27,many,CASSPGGWGYTEAFF
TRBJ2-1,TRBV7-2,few,CASSLPGGYLGEQFF
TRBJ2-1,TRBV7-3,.,CASSFSGTSGGAFYNEQFF
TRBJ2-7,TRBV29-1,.,CSAQAGDFYEQYF
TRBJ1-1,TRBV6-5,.,CASSYGLWNTEAFF
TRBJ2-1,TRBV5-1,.,CASSPRGLADSYNEQFF
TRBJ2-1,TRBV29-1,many,CSVVETELYNEQFF
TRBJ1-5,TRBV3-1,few,CASSQGDSNQPQHF
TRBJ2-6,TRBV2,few,CASSVGSGANVLTF
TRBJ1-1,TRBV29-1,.,CSVYEGGEAFF
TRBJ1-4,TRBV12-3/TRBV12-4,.,CAISFMGYEYGTVDEKLFF
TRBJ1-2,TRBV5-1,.,CASSLILRGGRYYGYTF
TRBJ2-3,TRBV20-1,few,CSAKTSGGESDTQYF